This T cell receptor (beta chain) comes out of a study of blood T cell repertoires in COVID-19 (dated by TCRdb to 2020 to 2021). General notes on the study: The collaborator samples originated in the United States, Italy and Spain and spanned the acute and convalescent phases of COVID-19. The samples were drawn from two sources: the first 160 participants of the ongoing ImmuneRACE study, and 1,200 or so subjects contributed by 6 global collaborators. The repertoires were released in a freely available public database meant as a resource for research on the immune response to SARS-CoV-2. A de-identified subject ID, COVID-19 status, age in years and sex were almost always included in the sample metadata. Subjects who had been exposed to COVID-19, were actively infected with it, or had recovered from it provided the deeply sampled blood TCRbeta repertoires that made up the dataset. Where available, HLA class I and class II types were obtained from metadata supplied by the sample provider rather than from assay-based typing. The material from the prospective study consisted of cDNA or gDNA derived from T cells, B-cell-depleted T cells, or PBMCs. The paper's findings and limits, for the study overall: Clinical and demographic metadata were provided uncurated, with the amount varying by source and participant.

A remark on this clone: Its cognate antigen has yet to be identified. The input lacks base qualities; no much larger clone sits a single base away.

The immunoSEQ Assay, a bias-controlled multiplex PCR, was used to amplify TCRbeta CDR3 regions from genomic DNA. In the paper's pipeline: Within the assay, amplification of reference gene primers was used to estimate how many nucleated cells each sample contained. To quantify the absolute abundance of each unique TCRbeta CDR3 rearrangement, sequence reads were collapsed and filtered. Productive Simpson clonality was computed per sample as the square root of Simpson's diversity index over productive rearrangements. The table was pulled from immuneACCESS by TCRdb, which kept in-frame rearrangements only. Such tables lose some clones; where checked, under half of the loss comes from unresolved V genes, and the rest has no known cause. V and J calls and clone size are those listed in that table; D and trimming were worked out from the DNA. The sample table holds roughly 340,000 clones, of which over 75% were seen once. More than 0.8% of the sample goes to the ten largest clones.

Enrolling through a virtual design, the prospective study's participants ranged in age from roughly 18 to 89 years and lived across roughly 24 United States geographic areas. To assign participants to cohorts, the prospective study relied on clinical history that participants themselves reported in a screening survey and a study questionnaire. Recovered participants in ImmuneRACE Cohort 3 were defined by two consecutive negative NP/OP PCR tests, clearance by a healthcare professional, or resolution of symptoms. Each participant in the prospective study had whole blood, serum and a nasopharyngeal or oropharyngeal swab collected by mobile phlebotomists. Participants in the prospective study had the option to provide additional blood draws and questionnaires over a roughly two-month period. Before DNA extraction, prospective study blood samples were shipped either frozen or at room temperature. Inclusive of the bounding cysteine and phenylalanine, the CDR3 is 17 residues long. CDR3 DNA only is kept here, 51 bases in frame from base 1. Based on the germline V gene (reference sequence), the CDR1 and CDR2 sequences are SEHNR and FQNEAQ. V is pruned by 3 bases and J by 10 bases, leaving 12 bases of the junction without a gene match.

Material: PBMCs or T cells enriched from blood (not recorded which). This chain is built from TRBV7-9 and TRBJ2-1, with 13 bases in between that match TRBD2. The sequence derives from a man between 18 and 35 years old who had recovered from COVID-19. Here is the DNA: TGTGCCAGCAGCTTTATTGGGGGACTAGCGGGACTAGGAGAGCAGTTCTTC. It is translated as CASSFIGGLAGLGEQFF.